This TCR beta chain was recorded in a study of cytomegalovirus exposure and HLA in healthy donors. Study observations and caveats: Exclusion applied to some V segments, including TRBV6-2 and TRBV6-3, as they were indistinguishable.

The CDR3 runs to 17 residues. Per the germline V gene, CDR1 is GTSNPN and CDR2 is SVGIG (reference sequence). The PCR employed 60 Vbeta primers together with 13 Jbeta primers. Clones were read by immunoSEQ multiplex PCR, and TCRdb kept only the in-frame ones, dropping some. The sample totals approximately 110,000 clones. Concerning this clone itself: The antigen remains undetermined. One junction end does not reproduce the germline sequence, and a read error may be involved.

This chain connects TRBV30 to TRBJ1-5; D is possibly TRBD1 (6 bases). This sequence was found in a man between 18 and 29 years old in good health and CMV-seronegative. The specimen was PBMCs. The CDR3 bases are TGTGCCGGGAGTACAGGGCGCAGCTCTGGTAGCAATCAGCCCCAGCATTTT. Translation gives CAGSTGRSSGSNQPQHF.